What follows is one T cell receptor beta chain and its context. Antigen unknown. This record belongs to a study of response to subunit inactivated influenza vaccine. Overall study findings and caveats: It was suggested by the authors that few new T cells are recruited by each seasonal influenza vaccination.

TCRdb processed the RT-PCR reads anew with MiXCR; each CDR3 protein has one entry. The table includes roughly 290,000 distinct CDR3 sequences, 21% detected once. In germline, CDR1 is SGHKS, CDR2 YYEKEE (reference sequence). CDR3 length: 15 residues. V dropped 3 bases and J dropped 1; count of bases not matched to a gene: 6. The TCR comes from a man between 45 and 75 years old who received an inactivated influenza vaccine. The specimen was PBMCs from blood, collected 21 months after vaccination. V usage is TRBV5-5 and J usage is TRBJ1-1; 7 bases align to TRBD1. CDR3 region: CASSYRTGTNTEAFF. The CDR3 DNA reads as TGTGCCAGCAGCTACCGGACAGGAACGAACACTGAAGCTTTCTTT.